The rows below give T cell receptor beta chains drawn from one sample of a study of shared clonotypes between healthy human individuals. Sequenced by immunoSEQ multiplex PCR; TCRdb stores in-frame clones only, minus some. Of approximately 640,000 clones detected, approximately 79% appear once; the ten largest clones hold 1.8%. The specimen sequenced was memory CD4+ T cells sorted from blood. These receptors originate from a woman aged 25 to 39 in good health. Both conserved end residues are part of each CDR3. Fields, in order: V gene, D gene, clone size, J gene, CDR3 DNA, CDR3 protein. D genes are given only for firm matches. Rows give clone size only sometimes, using once, few, many, or a class for an expanded clone.

V: TRBV19
D: NA
size: NA
J: TRBJ1-2
DNA: TGTGCCAGTAGTCAGGAGGGCCGGGGAGGCTACACCTTC
CDR3: CASSQEGRGGYTF

V: TRBV11-2
D: NA
size: NA
J: TRBJ2-1
DNA: TGTGCCAGCAGCCCAACACAGGAGCAGTTCTTC
CDR3: CASSPTQEQFF

V: TRBV5-1
D: NA
size: NA
J: TRBJ1-1
DNA: TGCGCCAGCAGCTTGGACCACGGGGACACTGAAGCTTTCTTT
CDR3: CASSLDHGDTEAFF

V: TRBV6-5
D: NA
size: NA
J: TRBJ2-7
DNA: TGTGCCAGCCAGAGCCCTGCGTCCTACGAGCAGTACTTC
CDR3: CASQSPASYEQYF

V: TRBV28
D: TRBD2
size: NA
J: TRBJ2-7
DNA: TGTGCCAGCAGACCTAGTCTAGCGGGAGTAGTCGAGCAGTACTTC
CDR3: CASRPSLAGVVEQYF

V: TRBV5-3
D: TRBD1
size: many
J: TRBJ2-7
DNA: TGTGCCAGAAGTGGGGACAGACCCTCCTACGAGCAGTACTTC
CDR3: CARSGDRPSYEQYF

V: TRBV5-1
D: NA
size: few
J: TRBJ2-1
DNA: TGCGCCAGCAGCCAGGACAGTGGCTCCTACAATGAGCAGTTCTTC
CDR3: CASSQDSGSYNEQFF

V: TRBV2
D: NA
size: NA
J: TRBJ2-1
DNA: TGTGCCAGCAGTGTGGCCATACAATTGGGTGAGCAGTTCTTC
CDR3: CASSVAIQLGEQFF

V: TRBV19
D: TRBD2
size: NA
J: TRBJ2-3
DNA: TGTGCCAGTGGGACTAGCGGCACAGATACGCAGTATTTT
CDR3: CASGTSGTDTQYF

V: TRBV18
D: NA
size: NA
J: TRBJ2-5
DNA: TGTGCCAGCTCAGACATTGGAGGAGAGACCCAGTACTTC
CDR3: CASSDIGGETQYF

V: TRBV19
D: TRBD1
size: NA
J: TRBJ1-1
DNA: TGTGCCAGTAGGGACAGGGGGCGTCGCACTGAAGCTTTCTTT
CDR3: CASRDRGRRTEAFF

V: TRBV6-1
D: TRBD2
size: NA
J: TRBJ2-7
DNA: TGTGCCAGCAGTGAAGTGCCGATTCACCTAGCGGGAGCCTCCTACGAGCAGTACTTC
CDR3: CASSEVPIHLAGASYEQYF

V: TRBV30
D: NA
size: few
J: TRBJ1-2
DNA: TGTGCCTGGAGTCTACAGGTCGCCTTCTATGGCTACACCTTC
CDR3: CAWSLQVAFYGYTF

V: TRBV19
D: NA
size: many
J: TRBJ1-2
DNA: TGTGCCAGTAGTATTCGGTCTAACTATGGCTACACCTTC
CDR3: CASSIRSNYGYTF

V: TRBV7-9
D: NA
size: NA
J: TRBJ2-5
DNA: TGTGCCAGCAGCTTAGAGGGTAGAACGGCCCAGTACTTC
CDR3: CASSLEGRTAQYF

V: TRBV6-1
D: TRBD1
size: NA
J: TRBJ2-5
DNA: TGTGCCAGCAGCTACAGGGGGTTGCGGGAGACCCAGTACTTC
CDR3: CASSYRGLRETQYF